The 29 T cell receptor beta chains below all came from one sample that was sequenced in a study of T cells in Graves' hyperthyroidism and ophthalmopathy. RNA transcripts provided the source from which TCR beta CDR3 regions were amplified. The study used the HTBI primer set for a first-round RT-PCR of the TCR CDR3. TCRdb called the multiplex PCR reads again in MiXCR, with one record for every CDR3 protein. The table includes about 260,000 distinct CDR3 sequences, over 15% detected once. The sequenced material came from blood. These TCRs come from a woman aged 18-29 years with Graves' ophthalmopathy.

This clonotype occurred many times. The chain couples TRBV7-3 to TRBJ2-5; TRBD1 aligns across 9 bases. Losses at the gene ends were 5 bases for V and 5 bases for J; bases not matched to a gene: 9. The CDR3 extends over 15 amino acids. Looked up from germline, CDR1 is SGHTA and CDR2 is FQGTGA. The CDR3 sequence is CASSLGQGWRETQYF. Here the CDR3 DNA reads TGTGCCAGCAGCCTAGGACAGGGGTGGCGGGAGACCCAGTACTTC.

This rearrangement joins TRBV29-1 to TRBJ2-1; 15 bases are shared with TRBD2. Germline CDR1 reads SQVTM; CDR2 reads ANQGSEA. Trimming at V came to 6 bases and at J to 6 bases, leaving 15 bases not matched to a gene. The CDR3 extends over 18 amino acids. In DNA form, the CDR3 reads TGCAGCGTCTCCTACCCCGGGACTAGCGGGAGGATCTTCAATGAGCAGTTCTTC. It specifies CSVSYPGTSGRIFNEQFF.

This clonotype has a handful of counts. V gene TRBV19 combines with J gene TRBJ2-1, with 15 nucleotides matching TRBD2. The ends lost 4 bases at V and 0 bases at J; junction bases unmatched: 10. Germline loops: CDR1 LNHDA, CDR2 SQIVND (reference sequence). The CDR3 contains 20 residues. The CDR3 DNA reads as TGTGCCAGTAGTACCCGGGGACTAGCGGGAGGCCCAAGCTCCTACAATGAGCAGTTCTTC. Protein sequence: CASSTRGLAGGPSSYNEQFF.

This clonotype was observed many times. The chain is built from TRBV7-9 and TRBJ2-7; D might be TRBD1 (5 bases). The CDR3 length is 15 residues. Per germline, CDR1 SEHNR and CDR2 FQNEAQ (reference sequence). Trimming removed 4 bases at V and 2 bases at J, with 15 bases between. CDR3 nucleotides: TGTGCCAGCAGCTCAAGCGCTGGGGCCACCTACGAGCAGTACTTC. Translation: CASSSSAGATYEQYF.

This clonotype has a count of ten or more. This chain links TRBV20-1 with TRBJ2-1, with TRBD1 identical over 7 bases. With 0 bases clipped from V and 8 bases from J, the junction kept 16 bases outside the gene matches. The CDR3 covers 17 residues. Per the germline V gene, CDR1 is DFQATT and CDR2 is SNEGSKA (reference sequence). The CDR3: CSARDLQGDAVVDEQFF. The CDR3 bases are TGCAGTGCTAGAGATTTGCAGGGGGACGCCGTGGTAGATGAGCAGTTCTTC.

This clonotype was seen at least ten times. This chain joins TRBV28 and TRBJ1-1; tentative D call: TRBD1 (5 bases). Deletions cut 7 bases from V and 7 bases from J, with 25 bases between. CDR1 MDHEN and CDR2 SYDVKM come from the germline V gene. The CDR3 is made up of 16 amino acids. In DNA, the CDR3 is TGTGCCAGCACCACTCCAAACGGGGGTCTCGGCGGTGAAGCTTTCTTT. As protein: CASTTPNGGLGGEAFF.

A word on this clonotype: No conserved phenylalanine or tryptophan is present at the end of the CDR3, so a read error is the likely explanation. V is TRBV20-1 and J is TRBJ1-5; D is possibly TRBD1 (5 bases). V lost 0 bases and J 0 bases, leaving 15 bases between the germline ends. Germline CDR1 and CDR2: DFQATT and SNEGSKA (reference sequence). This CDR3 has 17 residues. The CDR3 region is CSARDKGKVVSNQPQHL. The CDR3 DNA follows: TGCAGTGCTAGAGATAAGGGGAAAGTGGTTAGCAATCAGCCCCAGCATCTT.

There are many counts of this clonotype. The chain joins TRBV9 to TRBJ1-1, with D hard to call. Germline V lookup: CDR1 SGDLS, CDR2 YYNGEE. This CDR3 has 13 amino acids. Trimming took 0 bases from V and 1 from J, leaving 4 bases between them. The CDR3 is CASSVGRNTEAFF. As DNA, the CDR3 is TGTGCCAGCAGCGTAGGGAGGAACACTGAAGCTTTCTTT.

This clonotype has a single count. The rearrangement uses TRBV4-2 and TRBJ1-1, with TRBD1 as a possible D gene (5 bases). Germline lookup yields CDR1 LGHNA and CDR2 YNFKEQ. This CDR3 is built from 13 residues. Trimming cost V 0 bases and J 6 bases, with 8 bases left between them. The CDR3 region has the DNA TGTGCCAGCAGCCAAGAGGGGGGGGCTGAAGCTTTCTTT. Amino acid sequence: CASSQEGGAEAFF.

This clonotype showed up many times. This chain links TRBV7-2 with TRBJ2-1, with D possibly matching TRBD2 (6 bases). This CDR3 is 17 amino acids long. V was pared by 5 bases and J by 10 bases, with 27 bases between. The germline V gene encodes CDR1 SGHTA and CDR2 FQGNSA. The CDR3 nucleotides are TGTGCCAGCAGCGGACGCGGGACGATATATGCGACGTGGGAGCAGTTCTTC. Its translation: CASSGRGTIYATWEQFF.

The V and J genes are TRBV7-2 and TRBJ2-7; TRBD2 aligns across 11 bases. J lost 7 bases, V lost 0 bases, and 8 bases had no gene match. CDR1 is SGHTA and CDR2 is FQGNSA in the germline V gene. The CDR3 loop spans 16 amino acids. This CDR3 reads CASSLASGRGTGEQYF. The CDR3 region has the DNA TGTGCCAGCAGCTTAGCTAGCGGGAGGGGTACCGGGGAGCAGTACTTC.

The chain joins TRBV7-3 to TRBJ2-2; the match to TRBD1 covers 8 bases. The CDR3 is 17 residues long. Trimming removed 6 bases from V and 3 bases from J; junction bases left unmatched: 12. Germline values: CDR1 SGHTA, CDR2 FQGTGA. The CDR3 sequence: CASRLKQGVMDTGELFF. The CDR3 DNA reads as TGTGCCAGCAGGCTTAAACAGGGGGTAATGGACACCGGGGAGCTGTTTTTT. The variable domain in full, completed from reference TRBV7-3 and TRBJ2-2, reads GAGVSQTPSNKVTEKGKYVELRCDPISGHTALYWYRQSLGQGPEFLIYFQGTGAADDSGLPNDRFFAVRPEGSVSTLKIQRTERGDSAVYLCASRLKQGVMDTGELFFGEGSRLTVL.

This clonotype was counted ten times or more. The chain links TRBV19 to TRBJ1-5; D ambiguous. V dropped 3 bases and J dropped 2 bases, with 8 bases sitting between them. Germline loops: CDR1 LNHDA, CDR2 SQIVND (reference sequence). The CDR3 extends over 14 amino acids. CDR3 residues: CASSIRMGNQPQHF. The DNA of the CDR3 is TGTGCCAGTAGTATTCGGATGGGCAATCAGCCCCAGCATTTT.

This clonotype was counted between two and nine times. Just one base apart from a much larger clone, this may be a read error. CDR3 bases: TGTGCCAGCAGTGTGATCTTCCGGGGGGCGCCTCAGGAAGGCTACACCTTC. It translates to CASSVIFRGAPQEGYTF. This chain links TRBV2 with TRBJ1-2; tentative D call: TRBD1 (6 bases). Trimming left V 4 bases short and J 8 bases short, with 26 bases between. Germline loops: CDR1 SNHLY, CDR2 FYNNEI. The length of the CDR3 is 17 residues.

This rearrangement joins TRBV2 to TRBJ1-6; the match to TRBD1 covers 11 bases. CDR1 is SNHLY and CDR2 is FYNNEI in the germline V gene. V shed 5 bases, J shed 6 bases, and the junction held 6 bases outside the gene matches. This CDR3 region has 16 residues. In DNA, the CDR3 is TGTGCCAGCAGTTTAACCGGGACAGGGGGTAATTCACCCCTCCACTTT. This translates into CASSLTGTGGNSPLHF.

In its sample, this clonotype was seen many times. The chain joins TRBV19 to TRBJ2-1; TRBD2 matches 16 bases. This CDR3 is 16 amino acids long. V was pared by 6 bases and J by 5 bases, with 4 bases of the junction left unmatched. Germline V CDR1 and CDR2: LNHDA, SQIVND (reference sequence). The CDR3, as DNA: TGTGCCAGTAGGGGACTAGCGGGAGGGCGGCACAATGAGCAGTTCTTC. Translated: CASRGLAGGRHNEQFF. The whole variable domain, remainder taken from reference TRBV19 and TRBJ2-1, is DGGITQSPKYLFRKEGQNVTLSCEQNLNHDAMYWYRQDPGQGLRLIYYSQIVNDFQKGDIAEGYSVSREKKESFPLTVTSAQKNPTAFYLCASRGLAGGRHNEQFFGPGTRLTVL.

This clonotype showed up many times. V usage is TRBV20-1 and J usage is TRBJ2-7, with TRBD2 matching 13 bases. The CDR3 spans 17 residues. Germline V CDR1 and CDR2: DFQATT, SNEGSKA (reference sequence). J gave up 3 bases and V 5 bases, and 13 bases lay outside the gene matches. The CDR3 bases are TGCAGTGCTCGAGGACTAGCGGGAGACAACGCCCGCTACGAGCAGTACTTC. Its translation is CSARGLAGDNARYEQYF.

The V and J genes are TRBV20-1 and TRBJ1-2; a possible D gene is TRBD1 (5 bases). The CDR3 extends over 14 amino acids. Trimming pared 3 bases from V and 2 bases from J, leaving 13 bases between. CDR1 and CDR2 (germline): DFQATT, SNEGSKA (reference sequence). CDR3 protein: CSASPGLSNYGYTF. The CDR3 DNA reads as TGCAGTGCTAGCCCGGGACTCTCCAACTATGGCTACACCTTC.

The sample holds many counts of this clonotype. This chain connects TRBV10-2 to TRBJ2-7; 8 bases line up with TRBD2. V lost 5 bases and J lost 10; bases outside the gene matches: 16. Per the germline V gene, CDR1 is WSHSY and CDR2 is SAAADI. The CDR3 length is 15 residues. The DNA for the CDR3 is TGCGCCAGCAGTATAGATCCAGCGGGGGAGGCACGACAGTACTTC. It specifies CASSIDPAGEARQYF.

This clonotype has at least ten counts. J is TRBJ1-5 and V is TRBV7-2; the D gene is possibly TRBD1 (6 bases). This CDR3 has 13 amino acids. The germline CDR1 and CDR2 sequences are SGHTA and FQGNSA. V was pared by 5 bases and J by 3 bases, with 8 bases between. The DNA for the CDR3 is TGTGCCAGCAGCCGGGACAACAATCAGCCCCAGCATTTT. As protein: CASSRDNNQPQHF.

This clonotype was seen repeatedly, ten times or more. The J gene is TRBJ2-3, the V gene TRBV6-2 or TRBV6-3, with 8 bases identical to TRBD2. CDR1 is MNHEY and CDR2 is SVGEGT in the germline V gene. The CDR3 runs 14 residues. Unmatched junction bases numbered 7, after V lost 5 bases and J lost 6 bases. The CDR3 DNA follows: TGTGCCAGCAGTCCCCCGGGGGGGGTGGATACGCAGTATTTT. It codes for CASSPPGGVDTQYF.

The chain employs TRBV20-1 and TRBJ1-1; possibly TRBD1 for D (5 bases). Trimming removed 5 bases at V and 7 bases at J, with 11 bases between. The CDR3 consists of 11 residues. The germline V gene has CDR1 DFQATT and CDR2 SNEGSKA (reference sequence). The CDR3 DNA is TGCAGTGCTTCGGGGCCCTATGAAGCTTTCTTT. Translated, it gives CSASGPYEAFF.

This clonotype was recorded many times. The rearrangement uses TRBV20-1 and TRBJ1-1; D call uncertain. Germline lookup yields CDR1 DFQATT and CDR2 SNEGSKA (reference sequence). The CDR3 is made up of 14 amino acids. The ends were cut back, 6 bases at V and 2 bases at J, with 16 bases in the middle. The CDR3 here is CSAPTKNPNTEAFF. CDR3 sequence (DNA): TGCAGTGCACCGACGAAGAATCCTAACACTGAAGCTTTCTTT.

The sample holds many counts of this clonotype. The CDR3 sequence: CASGFDVGRGQFNSPLHF. The CDR3 DNA follows: TGTGCTAGTGGTTTCGATGTGGGGAGGGGACAGTTTAATTCACCCCTCCACTTT. The chain is built from TRBV12-5 and TRBJ1-6, with TRBD1 matching 7 bases. This CDR3 is built from 18 residues. Germline values: CDR1 LGHNT, CDR2 FRNRAP. J was trimmed by 6 bases and V by 3 bases; bases with no gene match: 14.

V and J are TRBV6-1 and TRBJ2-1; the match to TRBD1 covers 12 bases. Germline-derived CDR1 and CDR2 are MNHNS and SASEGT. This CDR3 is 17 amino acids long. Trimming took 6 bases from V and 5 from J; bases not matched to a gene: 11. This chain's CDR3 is CASRPFGDRGRDNEQFF. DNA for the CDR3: TGTGCCAGCAGACCCTTTGGGGACAGGGGGCGAGACAATGAGCAGTTCTTC.

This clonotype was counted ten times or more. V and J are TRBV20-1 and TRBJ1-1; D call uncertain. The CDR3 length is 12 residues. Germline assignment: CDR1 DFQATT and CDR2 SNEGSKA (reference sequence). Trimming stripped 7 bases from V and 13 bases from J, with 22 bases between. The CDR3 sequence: CSVTRQPTELFF. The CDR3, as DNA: TGCAGTGTTACAAGGCAGCCAACGGAGCTTTTCTTT.

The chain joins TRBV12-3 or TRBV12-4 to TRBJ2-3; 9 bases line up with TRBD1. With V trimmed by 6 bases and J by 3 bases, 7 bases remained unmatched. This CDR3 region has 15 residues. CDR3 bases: TGTGCCAGCAGCCGACAGGGGGGGAGGACAGATACGCAGTATTTT. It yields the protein CASSRQGGRTDTQYF.

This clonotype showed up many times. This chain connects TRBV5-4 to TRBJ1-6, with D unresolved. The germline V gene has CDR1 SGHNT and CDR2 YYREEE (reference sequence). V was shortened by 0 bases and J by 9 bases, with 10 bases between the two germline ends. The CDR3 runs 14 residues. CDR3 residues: CASSLDRVLSPLHF. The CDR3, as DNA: TGTGCCAGCAGCTTGGATAGGGTCCTTTCACCCCTCCACTTT. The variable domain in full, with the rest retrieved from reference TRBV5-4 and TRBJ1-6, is ETGVTQSPTHLIKTRGQQVTLRCSSQSGHNTVSWYQQALGQGPQFIFQYYREEENGRGNFPPRFSGLQFPNYSSELNVNALELDDSALYLCASSLDRVLSPLHFGNGTRLTVT.

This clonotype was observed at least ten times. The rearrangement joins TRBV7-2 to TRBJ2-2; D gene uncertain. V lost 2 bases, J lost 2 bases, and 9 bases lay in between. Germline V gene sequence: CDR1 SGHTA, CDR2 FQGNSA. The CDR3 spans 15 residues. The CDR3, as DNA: TGTGCCAGCAGCTTATGGACGGAAAACACCGGGGAGCTGTTTTTT. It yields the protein CASSLWTENTGELFF. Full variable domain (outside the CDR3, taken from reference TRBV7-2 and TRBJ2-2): GAGVSQSPSNKVTEKGKDVELRCDPISGHTALYWYRQSLGQGLEFLIYFQGNSAPDKSGLPSDRFSAERTGGSVSTLTIQRTQQEDSAVYLCASSLWTENTGELFFGEGSRLTVL.